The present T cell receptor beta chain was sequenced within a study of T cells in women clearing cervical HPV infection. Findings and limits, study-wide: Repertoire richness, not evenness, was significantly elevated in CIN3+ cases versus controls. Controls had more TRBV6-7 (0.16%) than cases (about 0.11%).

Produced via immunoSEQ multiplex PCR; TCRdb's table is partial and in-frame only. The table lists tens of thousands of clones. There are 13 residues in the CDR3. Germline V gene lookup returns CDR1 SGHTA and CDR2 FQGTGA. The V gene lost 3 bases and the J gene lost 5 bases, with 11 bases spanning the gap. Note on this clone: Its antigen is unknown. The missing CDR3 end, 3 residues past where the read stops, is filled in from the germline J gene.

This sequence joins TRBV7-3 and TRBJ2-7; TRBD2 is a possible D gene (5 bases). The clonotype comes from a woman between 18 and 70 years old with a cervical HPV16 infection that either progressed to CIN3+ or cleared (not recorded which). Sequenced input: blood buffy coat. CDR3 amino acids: CASSLGPGNEQYF. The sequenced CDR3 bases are TGTGCCAGCAGCTTGGGCCCGGGGAACGAG.